This T cell receptor (beta chain) was identified in a study of CD8+ T cells in alopecia areata. This clone was found a few times. Its specificity is not known. Sequencing relied on a cDNA template that was reverse transcribed from extracted RNA. The method was immunoSEQ multiplex PCR; TCRdb's version includes in-frame clones alone and lacks a portion of them. The data show more than 95,000 clones, around two fifths seen once. Findings and caveats of the study: Sequences from scalp samples also cover resident alphabeta T cells of normal skin.

Trimming pared 5 bases from V and 5 bases from J, leaving 10 bases between. Germline lookup yields CDR1 SEHNR and CDR2 FQNEAQ (reference sequence). This CDR3 has 13 amino acids. J is TRBJ1-5 and V is TRBV7-9, with D perhaps matching TRBD1 (5 bases). The receptor was isolated from a human donor with alopecia areata. Sequenced input: CD4+ T cells sorted from blood. The CDR3 DNA sequence: TGTGCCAGCAGCCGGGGCCCAGATCAGCCCCAGCATTTT. It encodes CASSRGPDQPQHF.